The T cell receptor (beta chain) described here comes from a study of CD39 and CD103 CD8 tumor-infiltrating T cells (dated by TCRdb to between 2018 and 2020). Turning to the overall study: The repertoire comparisons shown came from four patients: one with an HPV-positive HNSCC, one with an HPV-negative HNSCC, one with ovarian cancer and one with melanoma. Deep sequencing of TCRbeta CDR3 was used to compare the repertoires of CD8 TIL subsets, defined by CD103 and CD39, against those of peripheral memory CD8 T cells.

A remark on this clone: What this receptor recognizes is not known. There are no base qualities to consult, and no much larger clone falls within one base.

Taken from cysteine to phenylalanine, the CDR3 has 16 residues. Left in the record is the CDR3 DNA by itself, 48 bases read in frame from the first base. Trimmed from V: 0 bases; trimmed from J: 3 bases; junction bases lacking a gene match: 3. The CDR1 and CDR2 encoded by the germline V gene (reference sequence) are SGHNT and YYREEE. From roughly 10,000 to 100,000 sorted cells per subset, genomic DNA was extracted using the DNeasy Blood and Tissue Kit. The TCRbeta V-J or V-D-J regions were sequenced and mapped through the immunoSEQ service, and coverage above 10x per sample was achieved. Per the source publication's procedure: Only productive rearrangements exported from the immunoSEQ Analyzer platform were analyzed, with clonality assessed on the 500 most abundant clones. Repertoire overlap between populations was quantified with the Morisita-Horn similarity index and the Jaccard index. Morisita-Horn similarity between CD8 T-cell subset TCR repertoires was measured in several cancer patients. TCRdb took over this immuneACCESS table, retaining in-frame rearrangements with V and J assigned. Such tables are incomplete; in checked studies, under half of the missing clones stem from an unresolved V gene, and the remainder is unexplained. For V, J and clone size, that table is used; D and trimming come from the DNA. The sample table shows fewer than 3,000 clones, and around 82% are seen once. Roughly a fifth of the sample belongs to the ten largest clones.

Patients were not receiving therapy at sample collection, though earlier treatments ranged from chemotherapy, radiotherapy, surgery and immunotherapy to none. After thawing, cells were enriched for T lymphocytes using a negative-selection kit, and EpCAM beads were added for tumor-infiltrating lymphocytes. For the CD8 TIL subsets, CD3+CD4-CD8+CD45RA- cells were FACS-sorted and divided into DN, SP and DP based on their expression of CD39 and CD103. Tumor specimens were cut into small pieces, digested for 1 h with hyaluronidase, collagenase and DNase, then filtered, enriched over Ficoll and cryopreserved. On a FACSAria II, each population was sorted to more than 97% purity, and the resulting cell pellets were frozen for TCR sequencing with no culture step. Broader findings and caveats from the paper: DP TIL clonotypes were rarely detected in blood or uninvolved lymph node, whereas DN TIL clonotypes were found to largely overlap with peripheral memory CD8 repertoires. Compared with DN and SP CD8 TILs and with blood memory CD8 T cells, DP CD8 TILs appeared more oligoclonal, with the top 30 clonotypes covering roughly 50-86%.

The receptor was isolated from a human donor with head and neck squamous cell carcinoma. Sequenced material: CD39- CD103- CD8+ T cells sorted from the tumor. Interpreted using the paper, the cell subset or site label stands for: CD103-CD39- double-negative CD45RA- CD8 T cells. This receptor chain uses TRBV5-4 and TRBJ2-2; 9 central nucleotides agree with TRBD1. CDR3 region: CASSLGGQGYTGELFF. The bases are TGTGCCAGCAGCTTGGGGGGACAGGGTTACACCGGGGAGCTGTTTTTT.